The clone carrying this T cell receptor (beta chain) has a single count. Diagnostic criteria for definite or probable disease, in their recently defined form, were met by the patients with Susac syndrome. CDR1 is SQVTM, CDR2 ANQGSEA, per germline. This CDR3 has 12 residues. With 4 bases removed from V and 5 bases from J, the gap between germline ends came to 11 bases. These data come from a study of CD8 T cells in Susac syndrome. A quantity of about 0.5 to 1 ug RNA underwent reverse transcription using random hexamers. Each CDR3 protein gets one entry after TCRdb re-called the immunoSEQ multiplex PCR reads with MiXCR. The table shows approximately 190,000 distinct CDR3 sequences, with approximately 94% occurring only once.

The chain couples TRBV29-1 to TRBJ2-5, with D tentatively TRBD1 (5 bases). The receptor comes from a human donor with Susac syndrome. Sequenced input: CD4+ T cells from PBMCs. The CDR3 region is CSVGFRDETQYF. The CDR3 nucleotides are TGCAGCGTTGGCTTCAGGGATGAGACCCAGTACTTC.